The entry below describes one T cell receptor (beta chain). It lacks a known antigen. Nothing much larger sits one base from this clone, and base qualities are not available. The record originates from a study of CD8 T cells in ankylosing spondylitis (dated by TCRdb to 2017 to 2019). With respect to the entire study: T cell receptor beta repertoires were profiled in healthy donors and ankylosing spondylitis patients so that disease-linked TCR variants could be found. In total, the full study cohort was made up of 108 healthy donors and approximately 24 ankylosing spondylitis patients. Peripheral blood samples were taken, and synovial fluid was additionally collected from ankylosing spondylitis patients.

Points the paper makes about the study in general: The disease-linked clones showed a CD8+ phenotype and occurred at relatively low frequencies in peripheral blood. Blood from ankylosing spondylitis patients appeared to be characterized by a TCR beta motif composed of roughly 8 highly homologous amino acid variants. Some motif variants had previously been reported in the synovial fluid and blood of reactive arthritis patients, which suggests shared mechanisms of disease initiation. The disease-linked clones were reported to be significantly enriched in matched synovial fluid samples from ankylosing spondylitis patients.

The reads were generated on an Illumina HiSeq 2500. TCR beta libraries were prepared by quantitative 5'-RACE with molecular barcodes. The authors processed their data as follows. Disease-linked TCR variants were identified with a new computational method built on a probabilistic model of VDJ rearrangement. Clones were called with MiXCR by TCRdb after fastp trimmed the public reads at Q25, and only in-frame beta chains were retained. Duplicate CDR3 protein sequences are folded into a single record with the most common DNA and genes. The V and J calls shown here were made by TCRdb, not taken from the authors' results. The sample table holds approximately 240,000 distinct CDR3 sequences, of which 20% to 30% were seen once. About 0.6% of the sample is taken by the ten largest. V gives up 0 bases and J gives up 7 bases, and the segment between their germline ends measures 10 bases. Its CDR3 holds 14 amino acids, cysteine through phenylalanine. Solely the CDR3 DNA is kept, with 42 bases framed from the first base. CDR1 SGHRS and CDR2 YFSETQ are derived from the germline V gene.

Here the chain combines TRBV5-1 and TRBJ2-2; D gene: possibly TRBD1, on 6 matching bases. Sequences were obtained from blood, either unsorted or a sorted T cell fraction (not recorded which). The sequence came from a male donor with ankylosing spondylitis or in good health (not recorded which). The CDR3: CASSLDRADGELFF. The nucleotide sequence reads as follows: TGCGCCAGCAGCTTGGACAGGGCGGACGGGGAGCTGTTTTTT.